This T cell receptor (beta chain) was obtained from a study of neoadjuvant anti-PD-1 for oral cavity cancer. The CDR3 runs to 14 residues. Trimming stripped 0 bases from V and 3 bases from J, with 6 bases between. Germline assignment: CDR1 SGHRS and CDR2 YFSETQ. Only in-frame clones appear in the TCRdb table, and some are missing; sequencing was by immunoSEQ multiplex PCR. The profile shows 9,500 to 15,000 clones, 60% to 80% of them singletons. The chain links TRBV5-1 to TRBJ2-2; D ambiguous. The material sequenced was tumor tissue, taken before nivolumab (anti-PD-1) treatment. The sequence was collected from a person aged 35 to 85 with oral cavity squamous cell carcinoma. The donor label of this sample is uncertain. CDR3 in DNA: TGCGCCAGCAGCTTGGCTGTGTACACCGGGGAGCTGTTTTTT. Encoded protein: CASSLAVYTGELFF.